A single sample is the source of the 9 T cell receptor beta chains below, sequenced in a study of blood T cells in healthy people across ages. Next came a second PCR, run for roughly 6 to 11 cycles, which used a sample-barcoded 5' primer along with a J-beta primer mix. TCRdb reprocessed the 5' RACE reads with MiXCR, giving one entry per CDR3 protein. The profile shows fewer than 2 million distinct CDR3 sequences, about two fifths of them singletons. What was sequenced was blood. These receptors were obtained from a human donor in good health.

J is TRBJ1-1 and V is TRBV7-2; tentatively, D is TRBD1 (5 bases). The V end was cut by 1 base, the J end by 0 bases, with 12 bases between. Germline V lookup: CDR1 SGHTA, CDR2 FQGNSA. The CDR3 is 16 amino acids. CDR3 sequence reads: CASSLGWQGLNTEAFF. In nucleotides, the CDR3 is TGTGCCAGCAGCTTAGGCTGGCAGGGTCTGAACACTGAAGCTTTCTTT.

The chain is built from TRBV4-2 and TRBJ1-2; 8 nucleotides line up with TRBD1. Looked up from germline, CDR1 is LGHNA and CDR2 is YNFKEQ. The CDR3 runs to 16 residues. Unmatched junction bases numbered 7, after V lost 0 bases and J lost 4 bases. The CDR3: CASSQDGRTGPYGYTF. CDR3 in DNA: TGTGCCAGCAGCCAAGACGGTCGGACAGGGCCCTATGGCTACACCTTC.

The rearrangement joins TRBV28 to TRBJ1-1; D uncertain. This CDR3 is built from 14 residues. Trimming took off 7 bases at V and 2 bases at J, with 14 bases between the two ends. Germline V gene sequence: CDR1 MDHEN, CDR2 SYDVKM. CDR3 DNA: TGTGCCAGCATCGGGTTCGACCGTAACACTGAAGCTTTCTTT. It is translated as CASIGFDRNTEAFF.

CDR3 sequence (DNA): TGTGCCAGCAGTCCTTTAACCGGGACGGAATTCAATCAGCCCCAGCATTTT. Its protein is CASSPLTGTEFNQPQHF. V gene TRBV27 combines with J gene TRBJ1-5, with D possibly TRBD1 on 5 matching bases. Germline values: CDR1 MNHEY, CDR2 SMNVEV (reference sequence). V lost 5 bases to trimming and J lost 3 bases, with 20 bases between them. The CDR3 covers 17 residues.

This clonotype came up a few times. The chain is built from TRBV4-1 and TRBJ2-2; D gene ambiguous. V lost 0 bases to trimming and J lost 3 bases, with 17 bases between them. CDR3 length: 18 amino acids. The germline V gene has CDR1 MGHRA and CDR2 YSYEKL. The CDR3 loop reads CASSQDRGPTPDTGELFF. As DNA, the CDR3 is TGCGCCAGCAGCCAAGATCGTGGACCCACTCCGGACACCGGGGAGCTGTTTTTT.

This chain uses TRBV3-1 with TRBJ1-4, with a tentative D call TRBD1 (5 bases). Trimming left V 3 bases short and J 4 bases short, with 9 bases between. Germline V gene data show CDR1 as LGHDT and CDR2 as YNNKEL (reference sequence). This CDR3 is 14 amino acids long. This chain's CDR3 is CASSQGPNNEKLFF. DNA of the CDR3: TGTGCCAGCAGCCAGGGGCCCAATAATGAAAAACTGTTTTTT.

The chain links TRBV4-1 to TRBJ1-1; D uncertain. Germline CDR1 and CDR2: MGHRA and YSYEKL. V was clipped by 0 bases and J by 4 bases, with 6 bases between them. This CDR3 contains 13 residues. The CDR3 spells CASSQDFSTEAFF. DNA for the CDR3: TGCGCCAGCAGCCAAGATTTCAGCACTGAAGCTTTCTTT.

This clonotype was counted only a few times. The V and J genes are TRBV5-1 and TRBJ2-1, with TRBD1 as a possible D gene (7 bases). This CDR3 spans 16 amino acids. V shed 4 bases and J shed 3 bases, with 17 bases lying between them. The germline CDR1 and CDR2 sequences are SGHRS and YFSETQ. This CDR3 is CASSIMRDSLYNEQFF. The CDR3 DNA reads TGCGCCAGCAGCATAATGCGGGACAGTCTCTACAATGAGCAGTTCTTC.

J is TRBJ2-7 and V is TRBV4-2; TRBD2 matches 9 bases. The CDR3 is 18 residues long. In germline, CDR1 is LGHNA, CDR2 YNFKEQ. Trimming at V came to 0 bases and at J to 7 bases, leaving 16 bases not matched to a gene. CDR3 DNA: TGTGCCAGCAGCCAAGAAATGGCGGGGGGGCCGGGGTACAATGAGCAGTACTTC. It is translated as CASSQEMAGGPGYNEQYF.